Presented here are 10 T cell receptor beta chains from one specimen sequenced in a study of cytomegalovirus exposure and HLA in healthy donors. Researchers ran the PCR with 60 Vbeta and 13 Jbeta primers. Assay used: immunoSEQ multiplex PCR; TCRdb lists only in-frame clones, some missing. Seen here are some 170,000 clones, 75% to 80% observed once, and the top ten hold 5% to 8%. Material: PBMCs. The receptors were sampled from a man aged 40-49 years in good health and CMV-seropositive.

The gene calls are TRBV2 and TRBJ1-2; maybe TRBD1 (5 bases). The germline CDR1 and CDR2 sequences are SNHLY and FYNNEI. This CDR3 spans 14 amino acids. Deletions cut 4 bases from V and 2 bases from J, with 11 bases between. CDR3 sequence: CASSGGSQNYGYTF. CDR3 DNA sequence: TGTGCCAGCAGTGGGGGCAGCCAAAACTATGGCTACACCTTC. Drawing the rest from reference TRBV2 and TRBJ1-2, the complete variable domain is EPEVTQTPSHQVTQMGQEVILRCVPISNHLYFYWYRQILGQKVEFLVSFYNNEISEKSEIFDDQFSVERPDGSNFTLKIRSTKLEDSAMYFCASSGGSQNYGYTFGSGTRLTVV.

The CDR3 loop is CASSGSSYNEQFF. The CDR3 bases are TGTGCCAGCAGCGGGAGCTCCTACAATGAGCAGTTCTTC. This chain uses TRBV28 with TRBJ2-1, with a possible D match to TRBD2 (6 bases). The length of the CDR3 is 13 residues. Germline V CDR1 and CDR2: MDHEN, SYDVKM. V was shortened by 6 bases and J by 0 bases, with 6 bases between the two germline ends.

The chain uses TRBV5-4 and TRBJ2-7; the match to TRBD2 covers 10 bases. With V trimmed by 4 bases and J by 0 bases, 4 bases remained unmatched. This CDR3 region has 15 residues. Germline V gives CDR1 SGHNT, CDR2 YYREEE (reference sequence). The CDR3 nucleotides read TGTGCCAGCAGCGGCCCTAGCGGGAGCTCCTACGAGCAGTACTTC. This gives the protein CASSGPSGSSYEQYF.

The chain's CDR3 is CASCGLNYGYTF. CDR3 coding DNA: TGTGCCAGCTGCGGTCTTAACTATGGCTACACCTTC. The chain recombines TRBV2 with TRBJ1-2; no reliable D call. There are 12 residues in the CDR3. CDR1 is SNHLY and CDR2 is FYNNEI in the germline V gene. Deletions cut 8 bases from V and 1 base from J, with 8 bases between.

The chain joins TRBV5-1 to TRBJ2-2, with D possibly TRBD2 on 5 matching bases. The CDR3 consists of 16 residues. Trimming cost V 0 bases and J 4 bases, with 13 bases left between them. Germline assignment: CDR1 SGHRS and CDR2 YFSETQ. CDR3 residues: CASSLDLGGSTGELFF. CDR3 sequence (DNA): TGCGCCAGCAGCTTGGATCTAGGTGGGAGCACCGGGGAGCTGTTTTTT.

V and J are TRBV10-3 and TRBJ2-1, with TRBD2 matching over 7 bases. Trimming cost V 3 bases and J 5 bases; bases outside gene matches: 4. The CDR3 runs to 14 residues. CDR1 and CDR2 (germline): ENHRY, SYGVKD. DNA for the CDR3: TGTGCCATCAGTGAACCTAGCGGAGACAATGAGCAGTTCTTC. Its translation is CAISEPSGDNEQFF.

V gene TRBV2 combines with J gene TRBJ2-5, with a tentative D call TRBD2 (6 bases). Germline V lookup: CDR1 SNHLY, CDR2 FYNNEI. Trimming took 6 bases from V and 1 from J, leaving 15 bases between them. This CDR3 has 15 amino acids. In nucleotides, the CDR3 is TGTGCCAGCAGCGGAGACTGGGACTCCCAAGAGACCCAGTACTTC. Translated, it gives CASSGDWDSQETQYF.

The CDR3 is CASSLTGAPWEQYF. Here the CDR3 DNA reads TGTGCCAGTAGTTTGACAGGGGCACCATGGGAGCAGTACTTC. The gene calls are TRBV19 and TRBJ2-7, with 8 bases fitting TRBD1. Germline lookup yields CDR1 LNHDA and CDR2 SQIVND (reference sequence). J was trimmed by 7 bases and V by 5 bases; bases with no gene match: 10. This CDR3 contains 14 residues. Full variable domain (outside the CDR3, taken from reference TRBV19 and TRBJ2-7): DGGITQSPKYLFRKEGQNVTLSCEQNLNHDAMYWYRQDPGQGLRLIYYSQIVNDFQKGDIAEGYSVSREKKESFPLTVTSAQKNPTAFYLCASSLTGAPWEQYFGPGTRLTVT.

This clone was found a few times. Other nucleotide sequences in the sample specify the same CDR3. This chain connects TRBV2 to TRBJ1-5, with 9 bases that match TRBD1. Germline V gives CDR1 SNHLY, CDR2 FYNNEI. The V segment lost 5 bases and the J segment 7 bases; nucleotides outside the gene matches: 6. The CDR3 contains 14 residues. The CDR3 loop is CASSRDREGQPQHF. CDR3 nucleotide sequence: TGTGCCAGCAGTCGGGACAGGGAGGGACAGCCCCAGCATTTT.

The chain employs TRBV11-3 and TRBJ1-2, with 10 bases that match TRBD1. CDR3 size: 14 residues. V lost 5 bases and J lost 8; bases outside the gene matches: 8. The germline V gene encodes CDR1 SGHNT and CDR2 YENEEA. The CDR3 sequence: CASSPAGTGVGYTF. The CDR3 DNA is TGTGCCAGCAGCCCTGCCGGGACAGGGGTGGGCTACACCTTC.